These 20 T cell receptor beta chains were all obtained from the same sample, sequenced in a study of T cell changes during pregnancy in multiple sclerosis. Clones were read by immunoSEQ multiplex PCR, and TCRdb kept only the in-frame ones, dropping some. The data show just over 50,000 clones, with 90% to 95% seen just once and less than 0.65% held by the top ten. The sample in question was CD4+ T cells from peripheral blood mononuclear cells, obtained in the second trimester of pregnancy. These receptors were taken from a female donor with multiple sclerosis, enrolled in a pregnancy study.

V usage is TRBV9 and J usage is TRBJ2-3, with TRBD2 identical over 7 bases. Germline V gene data show CDR1 as SGDLS and CDR2 as YYNGEE. Losses at the gene ends were 3 bases for V and 4 bases for J; bases not matched to a gene: 5. The CDR3 extends over 14 amino acids. CDR3 in amino acids: CASSASTSPDTQYF. CDR3 nucleotides: TGTGCCAGCAGCGCTTCGACTAGCCCAGATACGCAGTATTTT.

This clone has just a few counts. This sequence joins TRBV6-6 and TRBJ1-5; D might be TRBD1 (5 bases). Germline V gene data show CDR1 as MNHNY and CDR2 as SVGAGI (reference sequence). The CDR3 consists of 12 residues. V lost 3 bases and J lost 10, with 10 bases in between. CDR3 DNA: TGTGCCAGCAGTTATTGGGGCGATCCCCAGCATTTT. It specifies CASSYWGDPQHF.

This chain links TRBV5-5 with TRBJ2-7, with D possibly matching TRBD2 (6 bases). There are 14 residues in the CDR3. In germline, CDR1 is SGHKS, CDR2 YYEKEE (reference sequence). Deletions cut 0 bases from V and 1 base from J, with 8 bases between. DNA of the CDR3: TGTGCCAGCAGCTTGGTCGGGGGATCCTACGAGCAGTACTTC. Protein sequence: CASSLVGGSYEQYF.

In nucleotides, the CDR3 is TGTGCCAGCAGCCCCAGACTAGCAAGCAGAACAGACGAGCAGTACTTC. The encoded protein is CASSPRLASRTDEQYF. V usage is TRBV5-4 and J usage is TRBJ2-7, with 7 bases that match TRBD2. Germline assignment: CDR1 SGHNT and CDR2 YYREEE (reference sequence). The CDR3 has 16 residues. J lost 5 bases, V lost 4 bases, and 15 bases had no gene match.

The chain links TRBV5-8 to TRBJ1-2; 7 bases map to TRBD1. This CDR3 has 15 residues. V lost 4 bases to trimming and J lost 3 bases; unmatched junction nucleotides: 9. CDR1 SGHTS and CDR2 YDEGEE come from the germline V gene. This CDR3 reads CASSPGTASDYGYTF. The CDR3 nucleotides are TGTGCCAGCAGCCCCGGGACAGCGAGTGACTATGGCTACACCTTC.

This chain connects TRBV6-5 to TRBJ1-2, with TRBD1 as a possible D gene (6 bases). The V gene lost 8 bases and the J gene lost 4 bases, with 17 bases spanning the gap. The CDR3 runs to 14 residues. CDR1 is MNHEY, CDR2 SVGAGI, per germline. The CDR3: CASGAGAGVYGYTF. The CDR3 region has the DNA TGTGCCAGCGGGGCGGGGGCTGGAGTCTATGGCTACACCTTC.

The chain recombines TRBV2 with TRBJ2-3; D gene unclear. The CDR3 has 14 residues. CDR1 SNHLY and CDR2 FYNNEI come from the germline V gene. Trimming removed 4 bases from V and 2 bases from J, with 10 bases in between. The CDR3 DNA follows: TGTGCCAGCAGTGTACTAACTAACACAGATACGCAGTATTTT. Translation: CASSVLTNTDTQYF. Full variable domain (rest looked up from reference TRBV2 and TRBJ2-3): EPEVTQTPSHQVTQMGQEVILRCVPISNHLYFYWYRQILGQKVEFLVSFYNNEISEKSEIFDDQFSVERPDGSNFTLKIRSTKLEDSAMYFCASSVLTNTDTQYFGPGTRLTVL.

This clone was recorded only once. The rearrangement uses TRBV5-8 and TRBJ1-1, with D possibly TRBD1 on 6 matching bases. The CDR3 length is 16 residues. Trimming left V 5 bases short and J 2 bases short, with 19 bases between. CDR1 is SGHTS and CDR2 is YDEGEE in the germline V gene. The CDR3 DNA reads TGTGCCAGCAGTTACCACAGACAGGCTGAAAACACTGAAGCTTTCTTT. Amino acid sequence: CASSYHRQAENTEAFF.

The V call is TRBV7-2, the J call TRBJ1-2, with D possibly TRBD1 on 5 matching bases. This CDR3 comprises 14 residues. In germline, CDR1 is SGHTA, CDR2 FQGNSA. Trimming left V 1 base short and J 4 bases short, with 10 bases between. Written as DNA, the CDR3 is TGTGCCAGCAGCTTAGAGGCACAGGTCTATGGCTACACCTTC. It yields the protein CASSLEAQVYGYTF.

The J gene is TRBJ2-1, the V gene TRBV28, with 15 bases matching TRBD2. This CDR3 spans 16 amino acids. Germline CDR1 MDHEN, CDR2 SYDVKM. V lost 4 bases to trimming and J lost 10 bases; unmatched junction nucleotides: 8. CDR3 amino acids: CASSSVGLAGGAEQFF. The CDR3 DNA sequence: TGTGCCAGCAGTTCCGTCGGACTAGCGGGGGGGGCAGAGCAGTTCTTC.

V and J are TRBV21-1 and TRBJ2-5; the table's D call of TRBD1 was not tested on the DNA. TRBV21-1 is given as a pseudogene. This CDR3 is built from 17 residues. The CDR3 DNA follows: TGTGCCAGCAGCAAATTGACGAGACAGGGTCCTTGGGAGACCCAGTACTTC. Translation: CASSKLTRQGPWETQYF.

V is TRBV19 and J is TRBJ1-6; 9 bases agree with TRBD1. Germline-derived CDR1 and CDR2 are LNHDA and SQIVND (reference sequence). J gave up 6 bases and V 4 bases, and 7 bases lay outside the gene matches. CDR3 length equals 16 residues. CDR3 loop: CASSTQDRGRNSPLHF. CDR3 sequence (DNA): TGTGCCAGTAGTACCCAGGACAGGGGTCGTAATTCACCCCTCCACTTT.

The chain combines TRBV7-2 with TRBJ1-6; 9 bases align to TRBD1. Trimming cost V 1 base and J 8 bases; bases outside gene matches: 6. Germline loops: CDR1 SGHTA, CDR2 FQGNSA. This CDR3 contains 16 residues. The CDR3 loop is CASSLVGTGRDSPLHF. Here the CDR3 DNA reads TGTGCCAGCAGCTTAGTGGGGACAGGGAGGGATTCACCCCTCCACTTT.

The rearrangement joins TRBV19 to TRBJ1-2, with 7 positions matching TRBD1. After removal of 4 bases from V and 3 bases from J, the junction contained 2 bases not matched to a gene. The V gene's germline CDR1 is LNHDA and CDR2 SQIVND (reference sequence). The CDR3 extends over 13 amino acids. CDR3 in DNA: TGTGCCAGTAGTACAACAGGGGACTATGGCTACACCTTC. It yields the protein CASSTTGDYGYTF.

The chain is built from TRBV2 and TRBJ1-4, with D hard to call. Germline lookup yields CDR1 SNHLY and CDR2 FYNNEI. V was clipped by 0 bases and J by 2 bases, with 7 bases between them. This CDR3 spans 15 amino acids. The CDR3 protein is CASSEALVTNEKLFF. DNA of the CDR3: TGTGCCAGCAGTGAAGCGCTAGTGACTAATGAAAAACTGTTTTTT.

The gene calls are TRBV9 and TRBJ2-2; 7 bases map to TRBD1. Trimming cost V 2 bases and J 3 bases; bases outside gene matches: 4. The CDR3 consists of 15 residues. Germline V lookup: CDR1 SGDLS, CDR2 YYNGEE. CDR3 loop: CASSVRGTDTGELFF. CDR3 DNA: TGTGCCAGCAGCGTCAGGGGGACGGACACCGGGGAGCTGTTTTTT.

The V gene is TRBV19, the J gene TRBJ1-2, with 12 bases aligning to TRBD1. The CDR3 totals 13 residues. Trimming took 6 bases from V and 13 from J; bases not matched to a gene: 9. Germline V gives CDR1 LNHDA, CDR2 SQIVND (reference sequence). CDR3 in DNA: TGTGCCAGTAGCCCGGGACAGGGGGCAGCTGGCACCTTC. Translation: CASSPGQGAAGTF. The full variable domain, in which reference TRBV19 and TRBJ1-2 provide the parts outside the CDR3, is DGGITQSPKYLFRKEGQNVTLSCEQNLNHDAMYWYRQDPGQGLRLIYYSQIVNDFQKGDIAEGYSVSREKKESFPLTVTSAQKNPTAFYLCASSPGQGAAGTFGSGTRLTVV.

The chain uses TRBV10-3 and TRBJ2-7, with TRBD1 identical over 7 bases. J lost 0 bases, V lost 3 bases, and 5 bases had no gene match. The CDR3 sequence is 15 residues long. The germline V gene encodes CDR1 ENHRY and CDR2 SYGVKD. CDR3 region: CAISDTGASSYEQYF. The CDR3 DNA reads as TGTGCCATCAGTGATACAGGGGCAAGCTCCTACGAGCAGTACTTC.

J is TRBJ1-2 and V is TRBV11-2; 8 bases agree with TRBD1. CDR1 SGHAT and CDR2 FQNNGV come from the germline V gene. J was trimmed by 8 bases and V by 1 base; bases with no gene match: 9. The CDR3 contains 15 residues. CDR3 in DNA: TGTGCCAGCAGCTTAGGGGCAGGGGGCGCTTCGGGCTACACCTTC. It yields the protein CASSLGAGGASGYTF. Supplemented by reference TRBV11-2 and TRBJ1-2, the full variable domain reads EAGVAQSPRYKIIEKRQSVAFWCNPISGHATLYWYQQILGQGPKLLIQFQNNGVVDDSQLPKDRFSAERLKGVDSTLKIQPAKLEDSAVYLCASSLGAGGASGYTFGSGTRLTVV.

CDR3 nucleotides: TGTGCCAGCAGCTTCCGCCAGGGAGGATTTGCCGGGGAGCTGTTTTTT. Amino acid sequence: CASSFRQGGFAGELFF. The chain is built from TRBV7-3 and TRBJ2-2, with D perhaps TRBD2 (6 bases). In germline, CDR1 is SGHTA, CDR2 FQGTGA. The CDR3 extends over 16 amino acids. The V end lost 3 bases, the J end lost 6 bases, and 17 bases lay between the germline ends.